This TCR beta chain was profiled in a study of shared clonotypes between healthy human individuals. On the study more broadly: Aged 18 to 49, the donors were a couple of women and three men. Study-level results: In a handful of donors, around 5.5% of naive CD4 clonotypes appeared in common. Sampling used blood alone; tissue repertoires probably differ.

CD45RO-negative, CCR7-selected cells formed the naive CD8 fraction, which excluded terminally differentiated effector memory CD45RA+ cells. This CDR3 contains 14 residues. V lost 0 bases to trimming and J lost 4 bases, with 7 bases between them. CDR1 and CDR2 from the germline V gene are LGHNA and YSLEER. About this clone: Its antigen is unidentified.

In the source study's methods: ImmunoSEQ output held junction-only sequences without quality scores, so filtering differed. Profiling relied on immunoSEQ multiplex PCR, and the TCRdb table lists in-frame clones only, not all of them. V, J and clone size derive from that table, while D and trimming were established from the DNA sequence. The sample lists millions of clones; less than 95% were seen once. The rearrangement links TRBV4-3 to TRBJ1-3; D uncertain. The sequence was obtained from a young man in good health. The source material was naive CD8+ T cells sorted from blood. The CDR3 region has the DNA TGCGCCAGCAGCCAAGACTCTCCCGGAAACACCATATATTTT. Translation gives CASSQDSPGNTIYF.